These 15 T cell receptor beta chains share one sample of origin, sequenced in a study of blood T cell repertoires in COVID-19. The method was immunoSEQ multiplex PCR; TCRdb's version includes in-frame clones alone and lacks a portion of them. This sample has a few hundred thousand clones; roughly 86% occur once, and the top ten carry 0.7%. Material: peripheral blood. The receptors stem from a human donor in a cohort sampled during active COVID-19.

V gene TRBV7-9 combines with J gene TRBJ2-6; the D is unclear. Germline V lookup: CDR1 SEHNR, CDR2 FQNEAQ (reference sequence). This CDR3 contains 15 residues. Deletions cut 3 bases from V and 0 bases from J, with 6 bases between. DNA of the CDR3: TGTGCCAGCAGCTTGGGCAGCTCTGGGGCCAACGTCCTGACTTTC. This sequence encodes CASSLGSSGANVLTF.

This chain links TRBV6-6 with TRBJ2-6; D gene ambiguous. V lost 5 bases, J lost 0 bases, and 8 bases lay in between. CDR1 is MNHNY, CDR2 SVGAGI, per germline (reference sequence). The CDR3 is 15 residues long. CDR3 nucleotides: TGTGCCAGCAGTGCTTCTAGCTCTGGGGCCAACGTCCTGACTTTC. Encoded protein: CASSASSSGANVLTF.

CDR3 loop: CATSPPRGVNYGYTF. CDR3 sequence (DNA): TGTGCCACCTCCCCCCCCCGGGGGGTTAACTATGGCTACACCTTC. This chain joins TRBV15 and TRBJ1-2; tentatively, D is TRBD1 (5 bases). The V end was cut by 8 bases, the J end by 1 base, with 17 bases between. This CDR3 contains 15 residues. Germline CDR1 reads LNHNV; CDR2 reads YYDKDF (reference sequence).

This chain joins TRBV11-2 and TRBJ2-1; D gene ambiguous. CDR3 length: 15 amino acids. V lost 5 bases and J 6 bases, leaving 17 bases between the germline ends. Germline V gene sequence: CDR1 SGHAT, CDR2 FQNNGV. The CDR3 sequence: CASSLDTLFANEQFF. The CDR3 bases are TGTGCCAGCAGCCTCGACACTTTGTTCGCCAATGAGCAGTTCTTC.

The chain links TRBV3-1 (or the pseudogene TRBV3-2) to TRBJ2-7; 9 bases map to TRBD1. Trimming at V came to 1 base and at J to 9 bases, leaving 13 bases not matched to a gene. The CDR3 consists of 16 residues. The germline CDR1 and CDR2 sequences are LGHDT and YNNKEL (reference sequence). CDR3 DNA: TGTGCCAGCAGCCAAGGGACAGGGGATCCCCCTGGGACGCAGTACTTC. Its translation: CASSQGTGDPPGTQYF.

The rearrangement joins TRBV2 to TRBJ2-7, with 7 bases matching TRBD2. Germline V gene lookup returns CDR1 SNHLY and CDR2 FYNNEI. V was pared by 6 bases and J by 0 bases, with 5 bases of the junction left unmatched. The CDR3 covers 14 residues. The CDR3 spells CASSPGGLSYEQYF. In DNA, the CDR3 is TGTGCCAGCAGCCCGGGGGGTCTCTCCTACGAGCAGTACTTC. The full variable domain, completed using reference TRBV2 and TRBJ2-7, is EPEVTQTPSHQVTQMGQEVILRCVPISNHLYFYWYRQILGQKVEFLVSFYNNEISEKSEIFDDQFSVERPDGSNFTLKIRSTKLEDSAMYFCASSPGGLSYEQYFGPGTRLTVT.

This chain joins TRBV7-8 and TRBJ2-3, with 13 bases identical to TRBD2. The CDR3 extends over 19 amino acids. In germline, CDR1 is SGHVS, CDR2 FQNEAQ. J was trimmed by 8 bases and V by 5 bases; bases with no gene match: 19. CDR3 coding DNA: TGTGCCAGCAGCAACGGACTAGCGGGGGAGCTTTGGTCAGCCGTTACGCAGTATTTT. Its protein is CASSNGLAGELWSAVTQYF.

The CDR3 protein is CASSRPLDTLAKNIQYF. The CDR3 DNA sequence: TGTGCCAGCAGCCGCCCCCTCGACACCCTAGCCAAAAACATTCAGTACTTC. This chain links TRBV7-9 with TRBJ2-4; D is unclear. The CDR3 has 17 amino acids. The germline V and J ends were trimmed by 5 bases and 0 bases, with 17 bases remaining between them. The germline CDR1 and CDR2 sequences are SEHNR and FQNEAQ (reference sequence).

V and J are TRBV5-1 and TRBJ2-3, with 13 bases lining up with TRBD2. V dropped 2 bases and J dropped 2; count of bases not matched to a gene: 2. CDR3 length: 16 residues. Germline loops: CDR1 SGHRS, CDR2 YFSETQ. CDR3 in DNA: TGCGCCAGCAGCTTAGGGACTAGCGGGGTCACAGATACGCAGTATTTT. Amino acid sequence: CASSLGTSGVTDTQYF.

The V call is TRBV19, the J call TRBJ2-7; D is unclear. Looked up from germline, CDR1 is LNHDA and CDR2 is SQIVND (reference sequence). CDR3 length: 13 amino acids. The V gene lost 1 base and the J gene lost 5 bases, with 9 bases spanning the gap. CDR3 loop: CASSIVPGNEQYF. CDR3 nucleotides: TGTGCCAGTAGTATAGTCCCGGGTAACGAGCAGTACTTC.

A few counts support this clone. The chain links TRBV3-1 (or the pseudogene TRBV3-2) to TRBJ1-2; TRBD1 matches at 8 bases. In germline, CDR1 is LGHDT, CDR2 YNNKEL (reference sequence). J was trimmed by 5 bases and V by 0 bases; bases with no gene match: 8. There are 16 residues in the CDR3. The CDR3 reads CASSQDGEQGGYGYTF. The CDR3 bases are TGTGCCAGCAGCCAAGATGGGGAACAGGGGGGATATGGCTACACCTTC.

The J gene is TRBJ2-1, the V gene TRBV7-2, with TRBD2 identical over 9 bases. Trimming at V came to 4 bases and at J to 9 bases, leaving 16 bases not matched to a gene. Germline V gives CDR1 SGHTA, CDR2 FQGNSA. The CDR3 is 17 amino acids. The CDR3: CASSSMGRGRGRSEQFF. For the CDR3, the DNA is TGTGCCAGCAGCTCCATGGGGCGCGGGAGGGGGAGGAGTGAGCAGTTCTTC. Together with reference TRBV7-2 and TRBJ2-1, the CDR3 gives the full variable domain: GAGVSQSPSNKVTEKGKDVELRCDPISGHTALYWYRQSLGQGLEFLIYFQGNSAPDKSGLPSDRFSAERTGGSVSTLTIQRTQQEDSAVYLCASSSMGRGRGRSEQFFGPGTRLTVL.

This chain links TRBV6-5 with TRBJ1-3; 7 bases agree with TRBD1. Germline CDR1 reads MNHEY; CDR2 reads SVGAGI. The CDR3 length is 15 residues. Losses at the gene ends were 6 bases for V and 2 bases for J; bases not matched to a gene: 7. This chain's CDR3 is CASSRDSVAGNTIYF. The CDR3 coding sequence is TGTGCCAGCAGCCGGGACAGTGTGGCTGGAAACACCATATATTTT.

This chain connects TRBV27 to TRBJ1-2; TRBD1 might be the D (6 bases). V was pared by 7 bases and J by 4 bases, with 16 bases between. CDR3 size: 14 residues. Germline lookup yields CDR1 MNHEY and CDR2 SMNVEV (reference sequence). This CDR3 reads CASTSTGKAYGYTF. Here the CDR3 DNA reads TGTGCCAGCACCTCAACAGGGAAGGCCTATGGCTACACCTTC.

This sequence joins TRBV4-3 and TRBJ1-5; D ambiguous. The CDR3 loop spans 13 amino acids. V lost 2 bases to trimming and J lost 7 bases, with 9 bases between them. Germline V lookup: CDR1 LGHNA, CDR2 YSLEER. The CDR3 here is CASSQTERQPQHF. The CDR3 coding sequence is TGCGCCAGCAGCCAAACCGAGAGGCAGCCCCAGCATTTT.